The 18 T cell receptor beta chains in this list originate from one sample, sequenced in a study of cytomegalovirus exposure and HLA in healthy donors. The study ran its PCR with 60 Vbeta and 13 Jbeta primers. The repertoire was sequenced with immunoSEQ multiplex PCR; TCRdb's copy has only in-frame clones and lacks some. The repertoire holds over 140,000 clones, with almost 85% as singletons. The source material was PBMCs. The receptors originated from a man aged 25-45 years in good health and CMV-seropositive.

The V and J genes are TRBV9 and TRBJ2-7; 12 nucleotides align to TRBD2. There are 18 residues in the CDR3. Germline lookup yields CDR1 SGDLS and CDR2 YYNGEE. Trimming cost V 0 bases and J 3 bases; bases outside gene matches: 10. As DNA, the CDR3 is TGTGCCAGCAGCGTAGGCGTGACTAGCGGGAGCAGGGTCTACGAGCAGTACTTC. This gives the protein CASSVGVTSGSRVYEQYF.

The CDR3: CASSLNRLGRTEAFF. In nucleotides, the CDR3 is TGTGCCAGCAGCCTAAATAGGCTGGGGCGCACTGAAGCTTTCTTT. The chain uses TRBV7-8 and TRBJ1-1; maybe TRBD1 (5 bases). Trimming took 5 bases from V and 4 from J, leaving 17 bases between them. This CDR3 is built from 15 residues. Germline V gives CDR1 SGHVS, CDR2 FQNEAQ.

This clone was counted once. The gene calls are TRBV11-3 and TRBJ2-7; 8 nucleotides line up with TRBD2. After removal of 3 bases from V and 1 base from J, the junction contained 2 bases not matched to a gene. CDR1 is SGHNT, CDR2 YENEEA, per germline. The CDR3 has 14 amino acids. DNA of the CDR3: TGTGCCAGCAGCTTCTTAGCGGGATCCTACGAGCAGTACTTC. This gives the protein CASSFLAGSYEQYF.

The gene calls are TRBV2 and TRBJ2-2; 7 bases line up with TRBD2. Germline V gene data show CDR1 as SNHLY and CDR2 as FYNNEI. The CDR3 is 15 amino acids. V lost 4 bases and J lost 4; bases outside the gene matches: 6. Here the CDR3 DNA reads TGTGCCAGCAGTGTGGGAGGGCCGGGCACCGGGGAGCTGTTTTTT. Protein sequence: CASSVGGPGTGELFF.

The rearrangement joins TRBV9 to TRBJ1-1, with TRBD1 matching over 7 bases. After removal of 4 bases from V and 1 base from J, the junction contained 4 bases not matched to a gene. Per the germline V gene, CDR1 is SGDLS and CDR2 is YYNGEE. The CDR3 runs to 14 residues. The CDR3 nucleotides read TGTGCCAGCAGCAAACGACAGGGGAACACTGAAGCTTTCTTT. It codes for CASSKRQGNTEAFF.

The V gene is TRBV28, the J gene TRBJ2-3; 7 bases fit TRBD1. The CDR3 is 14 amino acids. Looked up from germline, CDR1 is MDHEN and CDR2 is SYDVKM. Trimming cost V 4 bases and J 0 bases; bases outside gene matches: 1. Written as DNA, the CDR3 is TGTGCCAGCAGTTCGGGACAGAGCACAGATACGCAGTATTTT. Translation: CASSSGQSTDTQYF.

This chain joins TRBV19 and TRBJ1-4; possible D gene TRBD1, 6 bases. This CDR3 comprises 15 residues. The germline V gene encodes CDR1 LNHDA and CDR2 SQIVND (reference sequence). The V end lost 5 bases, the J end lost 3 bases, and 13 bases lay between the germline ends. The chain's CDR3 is CASSPRQEANEKLFF. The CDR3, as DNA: TGTGCCAGTAGTCCCCGACAGGAGGCTAATGAAAAACTGTTTTTT.

CDR3 coding DNA: TGTGCCAGCAGTGACCGGGGGGCCTACAATGAGCAGTTCTTC. Amino acids: CASSDRGAYNEQFF. The chain has TRBV6-5 and TRBJ2-1, with 7 bases fitting TRBD2. V lost 5 bases and J lost 2; bases outside the gene matches: 3. This CDR3 region has 14 residues. Germline CDR1 MNHEY, CDR2 SVGAGI.

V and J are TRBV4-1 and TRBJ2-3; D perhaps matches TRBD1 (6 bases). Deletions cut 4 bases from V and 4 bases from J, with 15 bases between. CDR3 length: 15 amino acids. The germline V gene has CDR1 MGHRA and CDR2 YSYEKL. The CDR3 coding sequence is TGCGCCAGCAGCCCCCGGTCAGGGGTAGCAGATACGCAGTATTTT. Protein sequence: CASSPRSGVADTQYF.

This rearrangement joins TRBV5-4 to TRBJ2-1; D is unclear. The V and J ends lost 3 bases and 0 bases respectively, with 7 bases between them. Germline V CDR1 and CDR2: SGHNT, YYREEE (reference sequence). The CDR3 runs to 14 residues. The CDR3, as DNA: TGTGCCAGCAGCTCCCAGCGCTCCTACAATGAGCAGTTCTTC. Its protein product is CASSSQRSYNEQFF.

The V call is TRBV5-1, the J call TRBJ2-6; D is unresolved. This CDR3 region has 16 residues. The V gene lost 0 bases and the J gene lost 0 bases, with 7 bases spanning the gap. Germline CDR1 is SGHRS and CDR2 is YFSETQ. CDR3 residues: CASSLGHISGANVLTF. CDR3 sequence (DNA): TGCGCCAGCAGCTTGGGACATATCTCTGGGGCCAACGTCCTGACTTTC.

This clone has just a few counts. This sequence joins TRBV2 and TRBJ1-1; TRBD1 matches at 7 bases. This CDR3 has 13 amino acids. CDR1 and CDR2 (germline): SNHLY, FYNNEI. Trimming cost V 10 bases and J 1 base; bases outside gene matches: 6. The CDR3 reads CATRGQANTEAFF. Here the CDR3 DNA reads TGTGCCACCCGCGGACAGGCGAACACTGAAGCTTTCTTT.

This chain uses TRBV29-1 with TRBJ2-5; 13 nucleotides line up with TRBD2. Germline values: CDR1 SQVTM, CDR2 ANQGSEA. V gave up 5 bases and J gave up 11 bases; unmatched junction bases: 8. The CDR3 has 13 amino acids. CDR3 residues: CSVRLAGGVEQYF. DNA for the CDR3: TGCAGCGTTCGACTAGCGGGAGGCGTAGAGCAGTACTTC.

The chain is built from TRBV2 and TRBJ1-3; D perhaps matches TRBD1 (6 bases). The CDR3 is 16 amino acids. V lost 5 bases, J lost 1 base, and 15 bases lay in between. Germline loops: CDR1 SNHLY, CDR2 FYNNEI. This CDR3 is CASSLQGLSSGNTIYF. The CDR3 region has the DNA TGTGCCAGCAGTCTACAGGGCCTTTCGTCTGGAAACACCATATATTTT.

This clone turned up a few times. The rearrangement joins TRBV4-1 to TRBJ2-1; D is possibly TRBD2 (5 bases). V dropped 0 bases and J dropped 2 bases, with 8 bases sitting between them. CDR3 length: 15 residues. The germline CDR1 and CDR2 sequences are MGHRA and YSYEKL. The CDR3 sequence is CASSQEYGAYNEQFF. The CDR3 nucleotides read TGCGCCAGCAGCCAAGAGTACGGGGCCTACAATGAGCAGTTCTTC.

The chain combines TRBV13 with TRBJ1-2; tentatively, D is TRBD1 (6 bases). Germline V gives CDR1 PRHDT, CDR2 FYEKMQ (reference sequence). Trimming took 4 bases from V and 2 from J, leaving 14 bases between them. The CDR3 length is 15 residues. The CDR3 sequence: CASSWSGHRNYGYTF. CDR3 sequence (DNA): TGTGCCAGCAGCTGGTCGGGACACCGCAACTATGGCTACACCTTC. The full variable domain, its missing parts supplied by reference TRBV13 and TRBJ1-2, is AAGVIQSPRHLIKEKRETATLKCYPIPRHDTVYWYQQGPGQDPQFLISFYEKMQSDKGSIPDRFSAQQFSDYHSELNMSSLELGDSALYFCASSWSGHRNYGYTFGSGTRLTVV.

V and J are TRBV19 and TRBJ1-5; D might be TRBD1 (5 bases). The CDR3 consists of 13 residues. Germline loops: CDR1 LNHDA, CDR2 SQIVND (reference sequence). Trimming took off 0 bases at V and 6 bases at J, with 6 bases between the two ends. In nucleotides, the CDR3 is TGTGCCAGTAGTATAGACAGGGCTCAGCCCCAGCATTTT. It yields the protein CASSIDRAQPQHF.

CDR3 bases: TGTGCCTGGAGTACCGTTAGCATGCCTCAAGAGACCCAGTACTTC. Protein sequence: CAWSTVSMPQETQYF. V gene TRBV30 combines with J gene TRBJ2-5; the D is unclear. The CDR3 contains 15 residues. From germline, CDR1 is GTSNPN and CDR2 SVGIG (reference sequence). V was clipped by 2 bases and J by 2 bases, with 15 bases between them.